These T cell receptor beta chains were read from a single sample in a study of CDR3 diversity in severe acne. Using its own MiXCR run on the PCR reads, TCRdb lists one record per CDR3 protein. The sample records approximately 90,000 distinct CDR3 sequences, approximately 52% being singletons. Specimen: blood. The receptors stem from a male donor in good health, serving as a control. Each CDR3 is given with its conserved first and last residue. The order of the fields is clone size, D gene, V gene, J gene, CDR3 DNA, CDR3 protein. The D gene is left open where the match is weak. Clone size appears in some rows only: once, few, many, or a class for an expanded clone.

NA	NA	TRBV24-1	TRBJ2-7	TGTGCCAGCAGTTCCAGGGGTACGTACGAGCAGTACTTC	CASSSRGTYEQYF
few	NA	TRBV20-1	TRBJ2-5	TGCAGTGCAAGTGCCGCGGGGACTGGAGAGACCCAGTACTTC	CSASAAGTGETQYF
few	NA	TRBV7-2	TRBJ1-2	TGTGCCAGCAGCCCATCGACAAAACCGTATGGCTACACCTTC	CASSPSTKPYGYTF
NA	NA	TRBV10-3	TRBJ1-2	TGTGCCAGCTCCAGGGAACTCAACTATGGCTACACCTTC	CASSRELNYGYTF
many	TRBD1	TRBV10-1	TRBJ1-1	TGCGCCAGCAGTGAGAACAGGGGGAACACTGAAGCTTTCTTT	CASSENRGNTEAFF
few	NA	TRBV29-1	TRBJ1-5	TGCAGCGTTGACGTACGTCCCCGACCCCATCAGCCCCAGCATTTT	CSVDVRPRPHQPQHF
NA	TRBD1	TRBV7-2	TRBJ1-1	TGTGCCAGCAGTCCTCGCACCGGGACAGGCCAAGCTTTCTTT	CASSPRTGTGQAFF
NA	NA	TRBV19	TRBJ1-4	TGTGCCAGTAGTCGGACCGAGAGGAAACTGTTTTTT	CASSRTERKLFF
many	NA	TRBV25-1	TRBJ2-2	TGTGCCAGCAGTGAATCGGCCAGCAAAGCCACCGGGGAGCTGTTTTTT	CASSESASKATGELFF
medium-sized	NA	TRBV10-2	TRBJ2-7	TGCGCCAGCAGCGAGTACGGGGTGGATTACGAGCAGTACTTC	CASSEYGVDYEQYF
many	TRBD1	TRBV24-1	TRBJ2-3	TGTGCCACGACAGGGGTCACAGATACGCAGTATTTT	CATTGVTDTQYF
many	NA	TRBV28	TRBJ2-1	TGTGCCAGCAGTTCGGCCCTCGGGGTTGAGCAGTTCTTC	CASSSALGVEQFF
few	NA	TRBV2	TRBJ1-5	TGTGCCAGCACCCCGGGCAGTCAGCCCCAGCATTTT	CASTPGSQPQHF
NA	TRBD1	TRBV9	TRBJ1-3	TGTGTCAGCAGCCCCCCACTTACAGGGGTTACAAGCACCATATATTTT	CVSSPPLTGVTSTIYF